The 5 T cell receptor beta chains presented below share a single source sample, sequenced in a study of OX40 agonist ivuxolimab in advanced cancers. Libraries were prepared through the immunoSEQ multiplex PCR assay. TCRdb carries this immuneACCESS record with in-frame sequences only. Its versions omit some clonotypes, under half of them owing to an unresolved V gene in the studies checked, with the rest unexplained. This sample holds 55,000 to 85,000 clones; roughly 80% were observed only once. Around 1.3% of the sample goes to the ten largest clones. Sequencing used CD4+ or CD8+ T cells sorted from blood, obtained in a trial of the OX40 agonist ivuxolimab. The source is an adult with an advanced solid tumor such as melanoma, head and neck, liver or kidney cancer.

CDR3 coding DNA: TGTGCCAGTAGACCTGGACAGGCTGGGGCCAACGTCCTGACTTTC. Encoded protein: CASRPGQAGANVLTF. This chain links TRBV19 with TRBJ2-6, with TRBD1 identical over 7 bases. V trimming: 6 bases; J trimming: 2 bases; junction bases outside the gene matches: 4. The CDR3 has 15 residues. CDR1 and CDR2 (germline): LNHDA, SQIVND (reference sequence).

The CDR3 bases are TGTGCCAGCAGCGTAGCGGGGGCCTCCTACAATGAGCAGTTCTTC. This sequence encodes CASSVAGASYNEQFF. The chain couples TRBV9 to TRBJ2-1; tentatively, D is TRBD1 or TRBD2 (6 bases each). Germline values: CDR1 SGDLS, CDR2 YYNGEE. The length of the CDR3 is 15 residues. Trimming stripped 0 bases from V and 0 bases from J, with 7 bases between.

This chain uses TRBV2 with TRBJ2-7, with 9 nucleotides matching TRBD2. The CDR3 totals 15 residues. In germline, CDR1 is SNHLY, CDR2 FYNNEI. With 3 bases clipped from V and 3 bases from J, the junction kept 6 bases outside the gene matches. The CDR3 spells CASSDTRLAVYEQYF. CDR3 in DNA: TGTGCCAGCAGTGATACCCGACTAGCGGTCTACGAGCAGTACTTC.

The chain links TRBV6-6 to TRBJ1-1, with a weak D call TRBD1 (5 bases). The germline V gene encodes CDR1 MNHNY and CDR2 SVGAGI (reference sequence). Between the trimmed V and J ends, which lost 7 bases and 0 bases, there was a span of 15 bases. The CDR3 is 15 amino acids. CDR3 DNA sequence: TGTGCCAGCACCCAAGGAGGGGCCATGAACACTGAAGCTTTCTTT. Encoded protein: CASTQGGAMNTEAFF.

V is TRBV30 and J is TRBJ2-6; D is ambiguous. The germline V gene encodes CDR1 GTSNPN and CDR2 SVGIG (reference sequence). Trimming shortened V by 2 bases and J by 4 bases, and 6 bases separated the two germline ends. The CDR3 length is 13 residues. The CDR3 sequence is CAWSLQGANVLTF. DNA of the CDR3: TGTGCCTGGAGTCTTCAGGGGGCCAACGTCCTGACTTTC.